This T cell receptor (beta chain) appears in the sequencing data of a study of T cells in Graves' hyperthyroidism and ophthalmopathy. General study results and limits: Within blood appeared most thyroid clonotypes that had expanded above 0.001.

The CDR3 contains 14 residues. CDR1 is SNHLY and CDR2 is FYNNEI in the germline V gene. Trimming left V 9 bases short and J 4 bases short, with 17 bases between. About this clonotype itself: No antigen is known for it.

The authors obtained PBMCs from 9 to 10 ml of fresh peripheral blood. Amplified TCR beta CDR3 regions came from RNA transcripts. First-round RT-PCR of the TCR CDR3 relied on the HTBI primer set. TCRdb recomputed calls from the multiplex PCR reads with MiXCR, one row per CDR3 protein. The sample yields approximately 400,000 distinct CDR3 sequences, under 15% seen once. Material for sequencing was blood. The sequence was collected from a woman aged 30 to 39 with Graves' hyperthyroidism. The chain couples TRBV2 to TRBJ2-3; the D gene is possibly TRBD1 (6 bases). CDR3 sequence: CASTGYNGADTQYF. Here the CDR3 DNA reads TGTGCCAGTACAGGGTACAACGGCGCAGATACGCAGTATTTT.